The 11 T cell receptor beta chains below all came from one sample that was sequenced in a study of T-cell reconstitution after alpha-beta-depleted transplantation in children. Molecular barcoding with unique molecular identifiers was used for the TCRbeta library. TCRdb called the PCR reads again in MiXCR, with one record for every CDR3 protein. The sample has around 500,000 distinct CDR3 sequences, more than 20% seen once. The sample consisted of PBMCs, mostly from graft donor cells, taken 360 days after TCRalphabeta/CD19-depleted stem cell transplant. These receptors were obtained from a boy younger than two who had a stem cell transplant for acute myeloid leukemia, so the T cells may come from the graft donor.

The genes are TRBV6-5 and TRBJ2-3; D is undetermined. Trimming took off 1 base at V and 3 bases at J, with 8 bases between the two ends. The length of the CDR3 is 14 residues. Looked up from germline, CDR1 is MNHEY and CDR2 is SVGAGI. CDR3 residues: CASSYYSPTDTQYF. CDR3 coding DNA: TGTGCCAGCAGTTACTACTCCCCTACAGATACGCAGTATTTT.

There are a few counts of this clonotype. This rearrangement joins TRBV7-2 to TRBJ2-5; tentatively, D is TRBD2 (5 bases). This CDR3 has 13 residues. CDR1 SGHTA and CDR2 FQGNSA come from the germline V gene. Trimming left V 4 bases short and J 5 bases short, with 11 bases between. CDR3 in amino acids: CASSYLAGETQYF. In nucleotides, the CDR3 is TGTGCCAGCAGCTACCTAGCTGGGGAGACCCAGTACTTC.

The chain employs TRBV29-1 and TRBJ2-5; no reliable D call. The CDR3 totals 13 residues. The V and J ends lost 3 bases and 2 bases respectively, with 10 bases between them. CDR1 SQVTM and CDR2 ANQGSEA come from the germline V gene. CDR3 sequence (DNA): TGCAGCGTTGAGGTGGCGGTACAAGAGACCCAGTACTTC. Translation gives CSVEVAVQETQYF.

The sample holds many counts of this clonotype. DNA for the CDR3: TGCGCCAGCAAGATGCGGGCGGGGGGGCGGACGCAGTATTTT. Its translation: CASKMRAGGRTQYF. V is TRBV10-2 and J is TRBJ2-3, with TRBD2 matching 9 bases. The germline V gene has CDR1 WSHSY and CDR2 SAAADI. This CDR3 region has 14 residues. V dropped 7 bases and J dropped 9; count of bases not matched to a gene: 11.

This clonotype occurred a few times. The rearrangement links TRBV19 to TRBJ1-5, with D tentatively TRBD1 (5 bases). In germline, CDR1 is LNHDA, CDR2 SQIVND (reference sequence). This CDR3 has 14 amino acids. V lost 2 bases to trimming and J lost 4 bases, with 9 bases between them. DNA of the CDR3: TGTGCCAGTAGTATACAGGGACCTAATCAGCCCCAGCATTTT. Protein product: CASSIQGPNQPQHF. Using reference TRBV19 and TRBJ1-5 for the parts outside the CDR3, the full variable domain is DGGITQSPKYLFRKEGQNVTLSCEQNLNHDAMYWYRQDPGQGLRLIYYSQIVNDFQKGDIAEGYSVSREKKESFPLTVTSAQKNPTAFYLCASSIQGPNQPQHFGDGTRLSIL.

This clonotype was observed at least ten times. V usage is TRBV7-9 and J usage is TRBJ2-3; D may match TRBD1 or TRBD2 (5 bases each). Between the trimmed V and J ends, which lost 6 bases and 4 bases, there was a span of 17 bases. The CDR3 is made up of 15 amino acids. Germline loops: CDR1 SEHNR, CDR2 FQNEAQ (reference sequence). DNA of the CDR3: TGTGCCAGCAGTAGGGGACCCTGGGTCGCAGATACGCAGTATTTT. Its translation is CASSRGPWVADTQYF.

The chain recombines TRBV12-3 or TRBV12-4 with TRBJ2-3; D remains ambiguous. CDR3 size: 17 residues. The V and J ends lost 3 bases and 2 bases respectively, with 18 bases between them. The CDR3 DNA sequence: TGTGCCAGCAGTTTGGGTGGTGGGCAGGTTTCCACAGATACGCAGTATTTT. It is translated as CASSLGGGQVSTDTQYF.

This clonotype has more than one count but fewer than ten. The rearrangement uses TRBV6-2 or TRBV6-3 and TRBJ1-1, with TRBD1 as a possible D gene (5 bases). CDR1 is MNHEY and CDR2 is SVGEGT in the germline V gene. Trimming pared 6 bases from V and 6 bases from J, leaving 26 bases between. This CDR3 is built from 17 residues. The CDR3 DNA sequence: TGTGCCAGCAGATGGGTCTCTACCTCCGGGGGTGGACCTGAAGCTTTCTTT. This gives the protein CASRWVSTSGGGPEAFF.

The sample holds many counts of this clonotype. The gene calls are TRBV28 and TRBJ2-7; 9 nucleotides match TRBD1. Trimming cost V 3 bases and J 0 bases; bases outside gene matches: 3. The CDR3 runs to 15 residues. Per the germline V gene, CDR1 is MDHEN and CDR2 is SYDVKM. The CDR3: CASSFRDRASYEQYV. The CDR3, as DNA: TGTGCCAGCAGTTTTAGGGACAGGGCCTCCTACGAGCAGTACGTC.

The chain recombines TRBV6-1 with TRBJ1-2; TRBD1 might be the D (6 bases). Germline CDR1 is MNHNS and CDR2 is SASEGT. The CDR3 is 15 amino acids. Trimming took off 6 bases at V and 1 base at J, with 15 bases between the two ends. CDR3 region: CASSRTENINYGYTF. In DNA, the CDR3 is TGTGCCAGCAGCCGGACAGAAAATATTAACTATGGCTACACCTTC.

This clonotype was observed at least ten times. V and J are TRBV28 and TRBJ2-7; D possibly uses TRBD1 or TRBD2 (6 bases each). Trimming cost V 5 bases and J 3 bases, with 17 bases left between them. The CDR3 covers 15 residues. The V gene's germline CDR1 is MDHEN and CDR2 SYDVKM. Here the CDR3 reads CASSRRGYSVYEQYV. CDR3 in DNA: TGTGCCAGCAGTAGGAGGGGGTATTCGGTCTACGAGCAGTACGTC.